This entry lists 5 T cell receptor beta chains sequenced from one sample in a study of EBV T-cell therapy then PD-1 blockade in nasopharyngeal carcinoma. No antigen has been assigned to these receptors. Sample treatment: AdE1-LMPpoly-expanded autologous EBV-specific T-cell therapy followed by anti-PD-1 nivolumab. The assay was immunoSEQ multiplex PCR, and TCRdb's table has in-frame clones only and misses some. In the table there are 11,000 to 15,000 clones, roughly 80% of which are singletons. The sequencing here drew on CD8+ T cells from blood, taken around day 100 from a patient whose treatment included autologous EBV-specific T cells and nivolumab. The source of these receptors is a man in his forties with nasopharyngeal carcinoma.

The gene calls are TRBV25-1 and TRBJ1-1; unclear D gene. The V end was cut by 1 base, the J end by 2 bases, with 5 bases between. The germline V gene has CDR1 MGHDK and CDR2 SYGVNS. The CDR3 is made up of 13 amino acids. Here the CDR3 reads CASSELENTEAFF. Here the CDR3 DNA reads TGTGCCAGCAGTGAATTGGAAAACACTGAAGCTTTCTTT.

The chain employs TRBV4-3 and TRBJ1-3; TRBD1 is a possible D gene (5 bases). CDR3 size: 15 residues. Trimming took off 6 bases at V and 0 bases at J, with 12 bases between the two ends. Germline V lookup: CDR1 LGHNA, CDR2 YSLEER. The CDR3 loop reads CASSNGHYSGNTIYF. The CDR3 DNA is TGCGCCAGCAGTAACGGACACTACTCTGGAAACACCATATATTTT.

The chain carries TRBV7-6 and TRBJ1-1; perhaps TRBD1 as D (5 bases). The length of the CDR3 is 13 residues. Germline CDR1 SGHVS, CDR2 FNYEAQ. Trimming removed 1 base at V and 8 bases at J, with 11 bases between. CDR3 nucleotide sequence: TGTGCCAGCAGCTTAGATCCCGGGACCGAAGCTTTCTTT. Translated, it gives CASSLDPGTEAFF.

Here the CDR3 reads CASSIQLWNGRAGSGELFF. The CDR3 bases are TGTGCCAGTAGTATTCAGCTTTGGAACGGCAGGGCCGGGTCCGGGGAGCTGTTTTTT. The V gene is TRBV19, the J gene TRBJ2-2, with D perhaps TRBD1 (5 bases). Per germline, CDR1 LNHDA and CDR2 SQIVND (reference sequence). Trimming took 3 bases from V and 6 from J, leaving 26 bases between them. The CDR3 runs to 19 residues.

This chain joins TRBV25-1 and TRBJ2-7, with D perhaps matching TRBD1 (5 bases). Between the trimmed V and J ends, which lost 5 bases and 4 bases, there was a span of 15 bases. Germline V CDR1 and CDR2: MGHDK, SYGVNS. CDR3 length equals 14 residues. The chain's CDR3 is CASSPLGEGYEQYF. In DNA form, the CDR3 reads TGTGCCAGCAGTCCCTTAGGGGAAGGGTACGAGCAGTACTTC.